This TCR beta chain stems from a study of CD8 T cells in ankylosing spondylitis. TCRdb fed the 5' RACE reads into MiXCR, producing one record per CDR3 protein. The sample has around 230,000 distinct CDR3 sequences, around 8% seen once. This clonotype has ten or more counts. Its antigen is as yet unknown. Whole-study results and caveats: In the blood and synovial fluid of reactive arthritis, some motif variants had been previously reported. In ankylosing spondylitis blood, a motif of roughly 8 highly homologous TCR beta variants appeared characteristic. Matched ankylosing spondylitis synovial fluid reportedly contained a significantly enriched population of disease-linked clones.

The CDR3 has 14 residues. The V segment lost 2 bases and the J segment 6 bases; nucleotides outside the gene matches: 4. The V gene's germline CDR1 is MGHDK and CDR2 SYGVNS. Specimen: blood, either unsorted or a sorted T cell fraction (not recorded which). This sequence originates from a female donor with ankylosing spondylitis or in good health (not recorded which). The chain employs TRBV25-1 and TRBJ1-5; TRBD1 matches 7 bases. CDR3 region: CASSETGAVQPQHF. DNA of the CDR3: TGTGCCAGCAGTGAAACAGGGGCGGTTCAGCCCCAGCATTTT. Variable domain in full (rest from reference TRBV25-1 and TRBJ1-5): EADIYQTPRYLVIGTGKKITLECSQTMGHDKMYWYQQDPGMELHLIHYSYGVNSTEKGDLSSESTVSRIRTEHFPLTLESARPSHTSQYLCASSETGAVQPQHFGDGTRLSIL.